Shown below are 14 T cell receptor beta chains from a single sample sequenced in a study of tumor and adjacent non-tumor tissue in lung cancer. RNA was extracted from bulk tissue without any cell sorting. Three rounds of nested PCR, following a modified ARM-PCR protocol, produced the TCRbeta library. Each CDR3 protein gets one entry after TCRdb re-called the multiplex PCR reads with MiXCR. The sample gives roughly 220,000 distinct CDR3 sequences, over 55% of which show up once; about 25% is in the top ten. The sample consisted of lung tumor tissue. All receptors come from a man aged 55-75 years with non-small cell lung cancer.

The chain has TRBV12-3 or TRBV12-4 and TRBJ2-7; D gene uncertain. Trimming took off 7 bases at V and 3 bases at J, with 16 bases between the two ends. The CDR3 runs to 14 residues. The CDR3 DNA is TGTGCCAGCAAGGAGTCGGATACCGGCTACGAGCAGTACTTC. This translates into CASKESDTGYEQYF.

This chain links TRBV7-8 with TRBJ1-1; D remains unclear. Germline V gene sequence: CDR1 SGHVS, CDR2 FQNEAQ. V dropped 3 bases and J dropped 4 bases, with 12 bases sitting between them. The CDR3 is 14 amino acids. The CDR3, as DNA: TGTGCCAGCAGCTTTCCGACCTCTGGCACTGAAGCTTTCTTT. Translating it yields CASSFPTSGTEAFF.

As to this clonotype: Since a much larger clone is just one base distant, this may be a read error. V is TRBV6-6 and J is TRBJ2-3, with TRBD1 identical over 7 bases. V was pared by 6 bases and J by 0 bases, with 6 bases of the junction left unmatched. The CDR3 runs 15 residues. Germline values: CDR1 MNHNY, CDR2 SVGAGI (reference sequence). This CDR3 reads CASRALGQSTDTQYF. In DNA form, the CDR3 reads TGTGCCAGCAGAGCTCTGGGACAGAGCACAGATACGCAGTATTTT.

This sequence joins TRBV11-2 and TRBJ1-2; TRBD1 might be the D (5 bases). Germline assignment: CDR1 SGHAT and CDR2 FQNNGV. The V end was cut by 2 bases, the J end by 3 bases, with 22 bases between. The CDR3 is 18 amino acids. The CDR3 coding sequence is TGTGCCAGCAGCTTAAAACAGCTTGGGGCAAGGGGAGACTATGGCTACACCTTC. Amino acids: CASSLKQLGARGDYGYTF.

Concerning this clonotype: An end of the junction does not agree with germline; a read error may underlie this. The rearrangement joins TRBV20-1 to TRBJ2-7; tentative D call: TRBD2 (6 bases). Germline V gene data show CDR1 as DFQATT and CDR2 as SNEGSKA (reference sequence). The CDR3 contains 13 residues. The CDR3 here is CSTREEGFYEEYF. CDR3 DNA: TGCAGTACTAGAGAGGAGGGCTTCTACGAGGAGTACTTC.

A word on this clonotype: Just one base apart from a much larger clone, this may be a read error. J is TRBJ1-3 and V is TRBV20-1, with TRBD1 matching over 9 bases. The CDR3 totals 15 residues. The germline V gene encodes CDR1 DFQATT and CDR2 SNEGSKA (reference sequence). Here the CDR3 reads CGCDRGGISGNTIYF. The CDR3 DNA reads TGCGGTTGTGACAGGGGGGGAATCTCTGGAAACACCATATATTTT.

To note about this clonotype: This may stem from a read error, because a much larger clone lies one nucleotide away. The chain joins TRBV29-1 to TRBJ1-5; 8 bases agree with TRBD1. The CDR3 is 14 amino acids. The germline gives CDR1 SQVTM, CDR2 ANQGSEA. Here the CDR3 DNA reads TGCAGAGTGTTACAGGGGGGTAGCAATCAGCCCCAGCATTTT. Its protein product is CRVLQGGSNQPQHF. Drawing the rest from reference TRBV29-1 and TRBJ1-5, the complete variable domain is SAVISQKPSRDICQRGTSLTIQCQVDSQVTMMFWYRQQPGQSLTLIATANQGSEATYESGFVIDKFPISRPNLTFSTLTVSNMSPEDSSIYLCRVLQGGSNQPQHFGDGTRLSIL.

A few counts support this clonotype. The chain has TRBV6-2 or TRBV6-3 and TRBJ1-5; D possibly corresponds to TRBD1 (5 bases). The germline V gene has CDR1 MNHEY and CDR2 SVGEGT. Deletions cut 5 bases from V and 2 bases from J, with 19 bases between. There are 17 residues in the CDR3. The CDR3 DNA reads as TGTGCCAGCAGTAAAGGTCCAGGGCCTTCTGGCAATCAGCCCCAGCATTTT. Protein sequence: CASSKGPGPSGNQPQHF.

This clonotype has only a few counts. The junction does not match germline at one end; this may be a read error. The chain couples TRBV20-1 to TRBJ2-1, with TRBD1 matching over 8 bases. CDR1 is DFQATT and CDR2 is SNEGSKA in the germline V gene (reference sequence). There are 15 residues in the CDR3. DNA for the CDR3: TGCAGTGTTAGAGATGAAGGACAGGGTTACAATGAGCAGTTCTTC. Translating it yields CSVRDEGQGYNEQFF.

The chain uses TRBV12-5 and TRBJ1-5, with D perhaps TRBD1 (6 bases). In germline, CDR1 is LGHNT, CDR2 FRNRAP. The V end was cut by 0 bases, the J end by 0 bases, with 12 bases between. The CDR3 sequence is 17 residues long. The CDR3 DNA sequence: TGTGCTAGTGGTTTGGTACAGGGAGGTTATAGCAATCAGCCCCAGCATTTT. Protein: CASGLVQGGYSNQPQHF. Together with reference TRBV12-5 and TRBJ1-5, the CDR3 gives the full variable domain: DARVTQTPRHKVTEMGQEVTMRCQPILGHNTVFWYRQTMMQGLELLAYFRNRAPLDDSGMPKDRFSAEMPDATLATLKIQPSEPRDSAVYFCASGLVQGGYSNQPQHFGDGTRLSIL.

The sample holds a few counts of this clonotype. CDR3: CASSYAEDRGAYEQYF. Written as DNA, the CDR3 is TGTGCCAGCAGTTACGCCGAGGACAGGGGCGCATACGAGCAGTACTTC. The chain employs TRBV6-2 or TRBV6-3 and TRBJ2-7, with TRBD1 matching 9 bases. CDR1 MNHEY and CDR2 SVGEGT come from the germline V gene. This CDR3 has 16 amino acids. Trimming took 2 bases from V and 4 from J; bases not matched to a gene: 9.

Turning to this clonotype: With a much larger clone just one base away, this may be a read error. This sequence joins TRBV12-3 or TRBV12-4 and TRBJ2-7, with D possibly matching TRBD1 (5 bases). The CDR3 extends over 14 amino acids. The germline V and J ends were trimmed by 6 bases and 2 bases, with 14 bases remaining between them. DNA for the CDR3: TGTGCCAGCAGCTCTCCGAGACAGACCTACGAGCAGTACTTC. Its protein is CASSSPRQTYEQYF.

The chain combines TRBV5-5 with TRBJ2-3; possibly TRBD1 for D (6 bases). The germline V gene encodes CDR1 SGHKS and CDR2 YYEKEE (reference sequence). The CDR3 has 15 amino acids. V was clipped by 5 bases and J by 2 bases, with 15 bases between them. The CDR3 nucleotides read TGTGCCAGCAGGGAAAGGGGACACGTCACAGATACGCAGTATTTT. It codes for CASRERGHVTDTQYF. Full variable domain (remainder filled in from reference TRBV5-5 and TRBJ2-3): DAGVTQSPTHLIKTRGQQVTLRCSPISGHKSVSWYQQVLGQGPQFIFQYYEKEERGRGNFPDRFSARQFPNYSSELNVNALLLGDSALYLCASRERGHVTDTQYFGPGTRLTVL.

The gene calls are TRBV14 and TRBJ2-7; possible D gene TRBD1, 5 bases. The V end was cut by 3 bases, the J end by 6 bases, with 9 bases between. Per the germline V gene, CDR1 is SGHDN and CDR2 is FVKESK. The CDR3 covers 12 residues. CDR3: CASSHRGLEQYF. The CDR3 DNA reads as TGTGCCAGCAGCCATAGGGGCCTCGAGCAGTACTTC.